One and the same sample provided the 32 T cell receptor beta chains below, sequenced in a study of blood T cell repertoires in COVID-19 (dated by TCRdb to 2020 to 2021). The library was built by means of the immunoSEQ multiplex PCR assay. In its TCRdb copy, this immuneACCESS table keeps in-frame sequences only and misses some clones. Where compared with another copy, unresolved V genes explain less than half of these, and the others have no known cause. In this sample the table shows some 320,000 clones, roughly 90% of which occur a single time. The top ten constitute roughly 2.8% of the sample. Sequenced: PBMCs or T cells enriched from blood (not recorded which). Receptor source: a woman aged 45 to 65 who had been exposed to COVID-19.

The V gene is TRBV2, the J gene TRBJ1-1, with D maybe TRBD1 (5 bases). Germline lookup yields CDR1 SNHLY and CDR2 FYNNEI. The CDR3 extends over 13 amino acids. In DNA, the CDR3 is TGTGGGGGCGCCGGGGCCATGAACACTGAAGCTTTCTTT. Protein: CGGAGAMNTEAFF.

The chain combines TRBV5-1 with TRBJ2-6; D might be TRBD2 (5 bases). This CDR3 has 15 residues. V was cut by 0 bases and J by 4 bases, with 8 bases left in between. Germline lookup yields CDR1 SGHRS and CDR2 YFSETQ. The CDR3 region has the DNA TGCGCCAGCAGCTTGGGAGGGCCCGGGGCCAACGTCCTGACTTTC. Translated: CASSLGGPGANVLTF.

This chain connects TRBV9 to TRBJ2-1; D not resolved. This CDR3 has 12 amino acids. Germline V gives CDR1 SGDLS, CDR2 YYNGEE. V shed 4 bases and J shed 2 bases, with 4 bases lying between them. DNA for the CDR3: TGTGCCAGCAGCCAGACCTACAATGAGCAGTTCTTC. Translated, it gives CASSQTYNEQFF.

The chain couples TRBV6-5 to TRBJ2-7, with 9 positions matching TRBD1. CDR1 is MNHEY, CDR2 SVGAGI, per germline. This CDR3 spans 14 amino acids. V was pared by 5 bases and J by 6 bases, with 8 bases of the junction left unmatched. For the CDR3, the DNA is TGTGCCAGCAGTAAGACAGGGGGAGCGGGCGAGCAGTACTTC. It translates to CASSKTGGAGEQYF.

V gene TRBV14 combines with J gene TRBJ1-3, with D unclear. V lost 6 bases, J lost 3 bases, and 6 bases lay in between. CDR3 size: 12 residues. CDR1 SGHDN and CDR2 FVKESK come from the germline V gene. CDR3 in DNA: TGTGCCAGCAGTCGGTATGGAAACACCATATATTTT. Its translation is CASSRYGNTIYF.

CDR3 nucleotide sequence: TGTGCCAGCAGCCAAGAACAGGGTAATCAGCCCCAGCATTTT. Protein product: CASSQEQGNQPQHF. The gene calls are TRBV3-1 (or the pseudogene TRBV3-2) and TRBJ1-5; D may be TRBD1 (6 bases). The V gene lost 0 bases and the J gene lost 4 bases, with 7 bases spanning the gap. The germline V gene has CDR1 LGHDT and CDR2 YNNKEL (reference sequence). The CDR3 is 14 amino acids.

The chain uses TRBV2 and TRBJ1-4; weak D call: TRBD1 (5 bases). CDR1 and CDR2 from the germline V gene are SNHLY and FYNNEI. The CDR3 contains 14 residues. The V and J ends lost 4 bases and 7 bases respectively, with 13 bases between them. CDR3 DNA sequence: TGTGCCAGCAGTGTCGAGACAGCGATTGAAAAACTGTTTTTT. This gives the protein CASSVETAIEKLFF.

V is TRBV6-1 and J is TRBJ2-7, with unresolved D. The ends were cut back, 3 bases at V and 3 bases at J, with 15 bases in the middle. This CDR3 is built from 15 residues. CDR1 is MNHNS and CDR2 is SASEGT in the germline V gene. CDR3 nucleotide sequence: TGTGCCAGCAGTGAGCGGCCTCGTCTTAACTACGAGCAGTACTTC. Translated: CASSERPRLNYEQYF.

The chain joins TRBV14 to TRBJ2-7, with D hard to call. The length of the CDR3 is 13 residues. The germline V and J ends were trimmed by 2 bases and 3 bases, with 8 bases remaining between them. Per germline, CDR1 SGHDN and CDR2 FVKESK. CDR3 sequence: CASSQLENYEQYF. CDR3 in DNA: TGTGCCAGCAGCCAACTCGAGAACTACGAGCAGTACTTC.

V gene TRBV30 combines with J gene TRBJ2-2; TRBD2 matches 8 bases. V lost 3 bases and J lost 2; bases outside the gene matches: 5. The germline V gene encodes CDR1 GTSNPN and CDR2 SVGIG (reference sequence). This CDR3 spans 15 amino acids. The CDR3 protein is CAWRSGGQNTGELFF. In DNA, the CDR3 is TGTGCCTGGAGGAGCGGGGGACAAAACACCGGGGAGCTGTTTTTT.

V gene TRBV14 combines with J gene TRBJ1-6, with TRBD1 as a possible D gene (5 bases). Trimming removed 7 bases at V and 6 bases at J, with 19 bases between. The CDR3 consists of 16 residues. Germline CDR1 is SGHDN and CDR2 is FVKESK. Here the CDR3 DNA reads TGTGCCAGCAAGCCGTCCCGACAGCCCCCTAATTCACCCCTCCACTTT. Protein sequence: CASKPSRQPPNSPLHF.

The gene calls are TRBV14 and TRBJ2-1; 9 nucleotides agree with TRBD1. From germline, CDR1 is SGHDN and CDR2 FVKESK. The J segment lost 5 bases and the V segment lost 3 bases, leaving 5 bases of the junction unmatched. This CDR3 is 15 amino acids long. CDR3 amino acids: CASSHTGGRNNEQFF. In DNA form, the CDR3 reads TGTGCCAGCAGCCATACAGGGGGCCGTAACAATGAGCAGTTCTTC.

The chain couples TRBV3-1 (or the pseudogene TRBV3-2) to TRBJ2-2, with TRBD1 identical over 9 bases. CDR1 is LGHDT and CDR2 is YNNKEL in the germline V gene (reference sequence). After removal of 3 bases from V and 11 bases from J, the junction contained 7 bases not matched to a gene. This CDR3 is 14 amino acids long. The chain's CDR3 is CASSQARDRVELFF. In DNA, the CDR3 is TGTGCCAGCAGCCAGGCCCGGGACAGGGTCGAGCTGTTTTTT.

The chain carries TRBV13 and TRBJ2-1; D might be TRBD2 (5 bases). V lost 2 bases to trimming and J lost 10 bases, with 21 bases between them. The CDR3 runs 16 residues. Germline CDR1 and CDR2: PRHDT and FYEKMQ (reference sequence). CDR3 amino acids: CASSLKAAALPREQFF. The DNA of the CDR3 is TGTGCCAGCAGCTTAAAAGCGGCAGCACTTCCTAGGGAGCAGTTCTTC.

The V call is TRBV25-1, the J call TRBJ1-2; a possible D gene is TRBD1 (6 bases). Trimming cost V 4 bases and J 2 bases, with 17 bases left between them. Germline-derived CDR1 and CDR2 are MGHDK and SYGVNS. CDR3 length: 16 amino acids. This chain's CDR3 is CASSAGGQGTNYGYTF. CDR3 nucleotide sequence: TGTGCCAGCAGTGCCGGGGGGCAGGGGACGAACTATGGCTACACCTTC.

The CDR3 sequence: CASSPDRGNQPQHF. The CDR3 bases are TGCGCCAGCAGTCCGGACAGAGGGAATCAGCCCCAGCATTTT. The chain joins TRBV5-1 to TRBJ1-5, with D perhaps TRBD1 (6 bases). Trimming took off 5 bases at V and 4 bases at J, with 13 bases between the two ends. The germline V gene encodes CDR1 SGHRS and CDR2 YFSETQ. The CDR3 is 14 residues long.

The rearrangement links TRBV5-1 to TRBJ1-1, with D hard to call. The CDR3 contains 15 residues. Germline lookup yields CDR1 SGHRS and CDR2 YFSETQ. The V gene lost 0 bases and the J gene lost 1 base, with 10 bases spanning the gap. The CDR3 DNA is TGCGCCAGCAGCTTGGAATTCGCGGAGAACACTGAAGCTTTCTTT. This encodes CASSLEFAENTEAFF.

The table lists this clone with a few counts. The CDR3 here is CASRYGTASEAFF. Written as DNA, the CDR3 is TGTGCCAGCAGGTACGGGACAGCTTCTGAAGCTTTCTTT. This chain links TRBV3-1 (or the pseudogene TRBV3-2) with TRBJ1-1; 7 bases line up with TRBD1. The CDR3 length is 13 residues. V lost 6 bases to trimming and J lost 6 bases; unmatched junction nucleotides: 7. Germline V gene sequence: CDR1 LGHDT, CDR2 YNNKEL (reference sequence).

The chain carries TRBV30 and TRBJ2-5, with 7 bases that match TRBD1. The junction had 15 bases not matched to a gene; V was cut back by 4 bases and J by 4 bases. Germline V CDR1 and CDR2: GTSNPN, SVGIG (reference sequence). CDR3 size: 16 residues. This CDR3 is CAWNPRDRGFAETQYF. The DNA of the CDR3 is TGTGCCTGGAATCCCCGGGACAGAGGATTCGCAGAGACCCAGTACTTC.

In its sample, this clone was seen once. The V and J genes are TRBV9 and TRBJ2-1, with D perhaps matching TRBD2 (6 bases). Germline values: CDR1 SGDLS, CDR2 YYNGEE. Trimming took 0 bases from V and 5 from J, leaving 12 bases between them. There are 15 residues in the CDR3. The CDR3 DNA sequence: TGTGCCAGCAGCGTAGAGGCGGGAATAAACAATGAGCAGTTCTTC. Protein product: CASSVEAGINNEQFF.

The chain is built from TRBV28 and TRBJ1-5; tentatively, D is TRBD1 (5 bases). V lost 10 bases, J lost 3 bases, and 13 bases lay in between. CDR3 length: 13 amino acids. CDR1 and CDR2 (germline): MDHEN, SYDVKM. DNA of the CDR3: TGTGCCACCTTGGGGGGAAACAATCAGCCCCAGCATTTT. Protein product: CATLGGNNQPQHF.

The chain employs TRBV5-1 and TRBJ1-2; TRBD1 agrees at 7 bases. V dropped 5 bases and J dropped 2; count of bases not matched to a gene: 6. Germline V gives CDR1 SGHRS, CDR2 YFSETQ. This CDR3 region has 14 residues. CDR3 sequence: CASRAGQTNYGYTF. DNA of the CDR3: TGCGCCAGCAGGGCGGGACAGACCAACTATGGCTACACCTTC.

V is TRBV6-5 and J is TRBJ1-2, with D maybe TRBD1 (6 bases). CDR3 length: 14 amino acids. The germline V and J ends were trimmed by 6 bases and 0 bases, with 11 bases remaining between them. In germline, CDR1 is MNHEY, CDR2 SVGAGI. The CDR3 protein is CASSWDTANYGYTF. The CDR3 nucleotides are TGTGCCAGCAGCTGGGACACAGCTAACTATGGCTACACCTTC.

The rearrangement joins TRBV19 to TRBJ1-6; TRBD1 aligns across 9 bases. V shed 4 bases, J shed 9 bases, and the junction held 4 bases outside the gene matches. From germline, CDR1 is LNHDA and CDR2 SQIVND (reference sequence). The CDR3 has 14 amino acids. CDR3 protein: CASSTGTGTSPLHF. The CDR3 coding sequence is TGTGCCAGTAGTACCGGGACAGGGACTTCACCCCTCCACTTT.

CDR3 amino acids: CASSLSGSREQYF. In nucleotides, the CDR3 is TGTGCCAGCAGCTTGAGCGGTAGCCGCGAGCAGTACTTC. V and J are TRBV11-3 and TRBJ2-7, with D perhaps TRBD2 (5 bases). V was clipped by 3 bases and J by 6 bases, with 12 bases between them. Germline V gene data show CDR1 as SGHNT and CDR2 as YENEEA. This CDR3 has 13 residues. Drawing the rest from reference TRBV11-3 and TRBJ2-7, the complete variable domain is EAGVVQSPRYKIIEKKQPVAFWCNPISGHNTLYWYLQNLGQGPELLIRYENEEAVDDSQLPKDRFSAERLKGVDSTLKIQPAELGDSAVYLCASSLSGSREQYFGPGTRLTVT.

This clone showed up just once. The chain carries TRBV5-1 and TRBJ1-3, with 11 bases lining up with TRBD1. Germline CDR1 SGHRS, CDR2 YFSETQ. Trimming cost V 1 base and J 1 base; bases outside gene matches: 4. The length of the CDR3 is 17 residues. CDR3 sequence reads: CASSLTGQGASGNTIYF. The CDR3 coding sequence is TGCGCCAGCAGCTTGACTGGACAGGGGGCGTCTGGAAACACCATATATTTT.

The chain recombines TRBV28 with TRBJ1-1; D perhaps matches TRBD1 (5 bases). V was pared by 6 bases and J by 8 bases, with 16 bases between. Germline values: CDR1 MDHEN, CDR2 SYDVKM. CDR3 length equals 13 residues. Here the CDR3 reads CASREFRGGEAFF. The CDR3 bases are TGTGCCAGCAGGGAGTTTAGGGGTGGGGAAGCTTTCTTT.

CDR3 amino acids: CASTEAGTVHYNEQFF. The CDR3 DNA reads TGTGCCAGTACTGAGGCCGGGACAGTCCACTACAATGAGCAGTTCTTC. The V call is TRBV19, the J call TRBJ2-1; TRBD1 aligns across 7 bases. J lost 3 bases, V lost 7 bases, and 12 bases had no gene match. The CDR3 spans 16 residues. CDR1 LNHDA and CDR2 SQIVND come from the germline V gene (reference sequence).

CDR3 residues: CASSFVGGINQPQHF. In DNA, the CDR3 is TGTGCCAGCAGCTTCGTAGGGGGAATCAATCAGCCCCAGCATTTT. The V gene is TRBV5-8, the J gene TRBJ1-5, with D possibly being TRBD1 (6 bases). V lost 2 bases and J 3 bases, leaving 12 bases between the germline ends. This CDR3 spans 15 amino acids. Germline V CDR1 and CDR2: SGHTS, YDEGEE.

This chain uses TRBV29-1 with TRBJ2-4, with a weak D call TRBD2 (5 bases). Trimming removed 4 bases at V and 6 bases at J, with 10 bases between. The CDR3 totals 12 residues. CDR1 is SQVTM, CDR2 ANQGSEA, per germline. CDR3 protein: CSVGEPLNIQYF. In DNA form, the CDR3 reads TGCAGCGTTGGGGAGCCCCTAAACATTCAGTACTTC. Full variable domain (missing parts from reference TRBV29-1 and TRBJ2-4): SAVISQKPSRDICQRGTSLTIQCQVDSQVTMMFWYRQQPGQSLTLIATANQGSEATYESGFVIDKFPISRPNLTFSTLTVSNMSPEDSSIYLCSVGEPLNIQYFGAGTRLSVL.

V is TRBV5-6 and J is TRBJ2-7; perhaps TRBD1 as D (6 bases). In germline, CDR1 is SGHDT, CDR2 YYEEEE. The CDR3 consists of 14 residues. V shed 0 bases and J shed 3 bases, with 10 bases lying between them. The DNA of the CDR3 is TGTGCCAGCAGCTTGGAAGGACAGCACTACGAGCAGTACTTC. Its protein is CASSLEGQHYEQYF.

The chain joins TRBV18 to TRBJ1-1; TRBD1 matches at 10 bases. CDR1 is KGHSH and CDR2 is LQKENI in the germline V gene. The length of the CDR3 is 16 residues. The ends lost 3 bases at V and 3 bases at J; junction bases unmatched: 7. CDR3 DNA sequence: TGTGCCAGCTCACCCTCGACAGGGGGCGCGTACACTGAAGCTTTCTTT. This sequence encodes CASSPSTGGAYTEAFF.